The entry below gives a single T cell receptor beta chain sequence along with its context. What it binds is unknown. This record belongs to a study of cytomegalovirus exposure and HLA in healthy donors. Whole-study findings and limits: A prior analysis recorded that most TCR beta V segments were productive about 87% or about 30% of the time. Equally common other TCR beta chains were less clonally expanded than HLA-associated ones, a later analysis found. The study had only CMV serostatus as immune exposure information.

The PCR contained 60 Vbeta and 13 Jbeta primers. Sequencing used immunoSEQ multiplex PCR; TCRdb keeps in-frame clones, though not all of them. The sample has around 200,000 clones, around 81% seen once. This CDR3 region has 17 residues. The V and J ends lost 5 bases and 0 bases, in that order; junction bases with no gene match: 9. This TCR came from a woman aged 45-59 years in good health and CMV-seropositive. Sequenced material: PBMCs. The chain couples TRBV6-7 to TRBJ2-1; TRBD1 matches 8 bases. TRBV6-7 is labeled an ORF, and its function is uncertain. The CDR3 DNA follows: TGTGCCAGCAGTCCGGGACAGGCCTTTAGCTCCTACAATGAGCAGTTCTTC. It is translated as CASSPGQAFSSYNEQFF.